The next 9 T cell receptor beta chains were all read from a single sample in a study of control samples from healthy donors and cancer patients. Only in-frame clones appear in the TCRdb table, and some are missing; sequencing was by immunoSEQ multiplex PCR. Altogether approximately 86,000 clones are present, more than 75% being singletons, with the ten largest covering over 2%. Sequenced sample: blood. These receptors came from a woman aged 40-49 years in good health.

V and J are TRBV9 and TRBJ2-1, with 7 bases lining up with TRBD1. The germline CDR1 and CDR2 sequences are SGDLS and YYNGEE. J was trimmed by 4 bases and V by 5 bases; bases with no gene match: 12. The CDR3 is 16 residues long. This CDR3 is CASSTTGQYFYNEQFF. In DNA form, the CDR3 reads TGTGCCAGCAGTACCACGGGACAGTATTTTTACAATGAGCAGTTCTTC.

The gene calls are TRBV30 and TRBJ2-1; D tentatively fits TRBD1 or TRBD2 (7 bases each). The germline V and J ends were trimmed by 2 bases and 15 bases, with 14 bases remaining between them. This CDR3 spans 11 amino acids. Germline V gene data show CDR1 as GTSNPN and CDR2 as SVGIG (reference sequence). The CDR3 region has the DNA TGTGCCTGGAGTCCAGGGGGGGGCACGTTCTTC. This translates into CAWSPGGGTFF.

This clone was seen just once. V and J are TRBV24-1 and TRBJ2-3; 7 bases line up with TRBD2. CDR1 and CDR2 (germline): KGHDR, SFDVKD. The V segment lost 0 bases and the J segment 9 bases; nucleotides outside the gene matches: 8. The CDR3 extends over 15 amino acids. CDR3 nucleotide sequence: TGTGCCACCAGTGATTTGCAAAGCGGCGGGAGAACGCAGTATTTT. This translates into CATSDLQSGGRTQYF.

This chain joins TRBV6-1 and TRBJ2-2; no reliable D call. This CDR3 comprises 15 residues. The germline gives CDR1 MNHNS, CDR2 SASEGT. With 2 bases removed from V and 5 bases from J, the gap between germline ends came to 12 bases. CDR3 sequence: CASSEYVSKTGELFF. Written as DNA, the CDR3 is TGTGCCAGCAGTGAATACGTCAGCAAGACCGGGGAGCTGTTTTTT.

This clone appeared once. V is TRBV4-3 and J is TRBJ2-7; tentatively, D is TRBD1 (6 bases). Trimming removed 4 bases from V and 6 bases from J, with 13 bases in between. The CDR3 loop spans 13 amino acids. The germline V gene has CDR1 LGHNA and CDR2 YSLEER. The CDR3 sequence: CASSRNRDTEQYF. CDR3 nucleotide sequence: TGCGCCAGCAGCCGTAACCGGGACACCGAGCAGTACTTC.

Remarks on this clone: Relative to the germline gene, one junction end is altered; a read error may explain this. The chain couples TRBV11-3 to TRBJ2-2; 10 bases align to TRBD1. Germline assignment: CDR1 SGHNT and CDR2 YENEEA. The CDR3 sequence is 15 residues long. CDR3 bases: TGTGCCAGCAGCATAGACAGGGGGCGCGACGGGGAGCTGTTTTTT. Protein: CASSIDRGRDGELFF.

The V call is TRBV30, the J call TRBJ2-7; D could derive from TRBD1 or TRBD2 (5 bases each). V was clipped by 2 bases and J by 3 bases, with 17 bases between them. CDR1 GTSNPN and CDR2 SVGIG come from the germline V gene (reference sequence). There are 15 residues in the CDR3. CDR3 bases: TGTGCCTGGAGTCGGGCCGGGACGTCGGTCTACGAGCAGTACTTC. It translates to CAWSRAGTSVYEQYF.

This sequence joins TRBV3-1 (or the pseudogene TRBV3-2) and TRBJ1-2; D gene ambiguous. The germline gives CDR1 LGHDT, CDR2 YNNKEL (reference sequence). The CDR3 has 14 amino acids. Trimming removed 1 base at V and 8 bases at J, with 14 bases between. Here the CDR3 reads CASSQAGGGIGYTF. Here the CDR3 DNA reads TGTGCCAGCAGCCAAGCTGGCGGAGGGATCGGCTACACCTTC.

The chain has TRBV19 and TRBJ1-2; 7 positions agree with TRBD1. The germline CDR1 and CDR2 sequences are LNHDA and SQIVND (reference sequence). The CDR3 is 13 amino acids. The V gene end was trimmed by 5 bases and the J gene end by 3 bases; junction bases not matched to a gene: 3. The CDR3: CASSPTGDYGYTF. The CDR3 DNA follows: TGTGCCAGTAGTCCAACAGGGGACTATGGCTACACCTTC.